The 5 T cell receptor beta chains listed next were all sequenced from one sample in a study of T cell repertoires in cytomegalovirus infection. For these receptors, no antigen is known. TCRdb re-called the reads through MiXCR, storing one row per CDR3 protein. The sample carries about 340,000 distinct CDR3 sequences, almost 30% recorded once. The sequencing here drew on cultured PBMCs, taken from culture after CMV antigen stimulation. These receptors were obtained from a human donor in good health (CMV status not recorded). Some clones in this sample may be carry-over from other donors' samples.

This clonotype was counted between two and nine times. It may be a read error: a sequence one base away is much more abundant. This rearrangement joins TRBV7-4 to TRBJ1-1; unclear D gene. V lost 4 bases and J 5 bases, leaving 5 bases between the germline ends. CDR1 and CDR2 (germline): SGHVT, SQSDAQ. This CDR3 is built from 11 residues. CDR3 sequence reads: CASSSETEAFF. The CDR3, as DNA: TGTGCCAGCAGCTCCGAGACTGAAGCTTTCTTT.

The rearrangement uses TRBV7-2 and TRBJ2-1; 10 nucleotides match TRBD2. The germline gives CDR1 SGHTA, CDR2 FQGNSA. This CDR3 has 16 residues. V lost 6 bases to trimming and J lost 10 bases; unmatched junction nucleotides: 15. CDR3 sequence (DNA): TGTGCCAGCAGTTGGTGGGTAGCGGGAGGCCCCCGAGAGCAGTTCTTC. It is translated as CASSWWVAGGPREQFF.

This clonotype was recorded once. This rearrangement joins TRBV10-3 to TRBJ1-2; a weak D match, TRBD1 (6 bases). CDR3 length: 16 amino acids. Trimming took 6 bases from V and 1 from J, leaving 18 bases between them. Germline V gives CDR1 ENHRY, CDR2 SYGVKD. For the CDR3, the DNA is TGTGCCATCAGCCCCCGACAGGTTCCCTTTAACTATGGCTACACCTTC. Encoded protein: CAISPRQVPFNYGYTF.

The chain carries TRBV6-1 and TRBJ1-3, with D possibly being TRBD1 (5 bases). There are 16 residues in the CDR3. Trimming stripped 2 bases from V and 0 bases from J, with 11 bases between. Germline CDR1 MNHNS, CDR2 SASEGT. This CDR3 is CASSEQWGSSGNTIYF. CDR3 nucleotide sequence: TGTGCCAGCAGTGAACAATGGGGGAGCTCTGGAAACACCATATATTTT.

The V gene is TRBV19, the J gene TRBJ1-6, with 8 bases aligning to TRBD1. The germline CDR1 and CDR2 sequences are LNHDA and SQIVND (reference sequence). CDR3 size: 15 residues. V was clipped by 5 bases and J by 8 bases; unmatched bases: 8. The CDR3 reads CASSPLGQGDSPLHF. The CDR3 coding sequence is TGTGCCAGTAGTCCTCTCGGACAGGGAGATTCACCCCTCCACTTT.